These 4 T cell receptor beta chains originate from one sample sequenced in a study of T cell repertoires in cytomegalovirus infection. TCRdb itself ran the reads through MiXCR, one entry per CDR3 protein. Counted here are approximately 750,000 distinct CDR3 sequences, less than 40% occurring once; the ten biggest clones make up 2.5% to 3%. Sequences were obtained from PBMCs. All receptors come from a human donor in good health (CMV status not recorded). Some clones in this sample may be carry-over from other donors' samples.

This sequence joins TRBV28 and TRBJ1-2; TRBD1 is a possible D gene (6 bases). Germline V gene sequence: CDR1 MDHEN, CDR2 SYDVKM. The CDR3 is 10 amino acids. Trimming left V 8 bases short and J 7 bases short, with 8 bases between. The CDR3 DNA reads TGTGCCAGCGGACAGAGTGGCTACACCTTC. It codes for CASGQSGYTF.

The chain employs TRBV5-8 and TRBJ2-7; no firm D call. Germline V gene sequence: CDR1 SGHTS, CDR2 YDEGEE. The V and J ends lost 0 bases and 0 bases respectively, with 7 bases between them. This CDR3 has 14 residues. The chain's CDR3 is CASSLEQISYEQYF. CDR3 DNA: TGTGCCAGCAGCTTGGAACAGATCTCCTACGAGCAGTACTTC.

The chain recombines TRBV12-3 or TRBV12-4 with TRBJ2-1; 10 positions match TRBD2. V was pared by 5 bases and J by 5 bases, with 3 bases of the junction left unmatched. The CDR3 has 14 amino acids. DNA of the CDR3: TGTGCCAGCAGTCCAGGGACTAGCGACAATGAGCAGTTCTTC. It is translated as CASSPGTSDNEQFF.

A note on this clonotype: Its ends do not fully match the called genes, so a read error is possible. The chain joins TRBV27 to TRBJ1-4, with TRBD1 matching over 7 bases. CDR1 is MNHEY, CDR2 SMNVEV, per germline (reference sequence). There are 15 residues in the CDR3. The CDR3 region has the DNA TGTGCCAGCAGTCTATTCGGGACAGCTAATGAGAAACTGCTTTTT. Encoded protein: CASSLFGTANEKLLF. Based on the CDR3 plus reference TRBV27 and TRBJ1-4, the full variable domain is EAQVTQNPRYLITVTGKKLTVTCSQNMNHEYMSWYRQDPGLGLRQIYYSMNVEVTDKGDVPEGYKVSRKEKRNFPLILESPSPNQTSLYFCASSLFGTANEKLLFGSGTQLSVL.